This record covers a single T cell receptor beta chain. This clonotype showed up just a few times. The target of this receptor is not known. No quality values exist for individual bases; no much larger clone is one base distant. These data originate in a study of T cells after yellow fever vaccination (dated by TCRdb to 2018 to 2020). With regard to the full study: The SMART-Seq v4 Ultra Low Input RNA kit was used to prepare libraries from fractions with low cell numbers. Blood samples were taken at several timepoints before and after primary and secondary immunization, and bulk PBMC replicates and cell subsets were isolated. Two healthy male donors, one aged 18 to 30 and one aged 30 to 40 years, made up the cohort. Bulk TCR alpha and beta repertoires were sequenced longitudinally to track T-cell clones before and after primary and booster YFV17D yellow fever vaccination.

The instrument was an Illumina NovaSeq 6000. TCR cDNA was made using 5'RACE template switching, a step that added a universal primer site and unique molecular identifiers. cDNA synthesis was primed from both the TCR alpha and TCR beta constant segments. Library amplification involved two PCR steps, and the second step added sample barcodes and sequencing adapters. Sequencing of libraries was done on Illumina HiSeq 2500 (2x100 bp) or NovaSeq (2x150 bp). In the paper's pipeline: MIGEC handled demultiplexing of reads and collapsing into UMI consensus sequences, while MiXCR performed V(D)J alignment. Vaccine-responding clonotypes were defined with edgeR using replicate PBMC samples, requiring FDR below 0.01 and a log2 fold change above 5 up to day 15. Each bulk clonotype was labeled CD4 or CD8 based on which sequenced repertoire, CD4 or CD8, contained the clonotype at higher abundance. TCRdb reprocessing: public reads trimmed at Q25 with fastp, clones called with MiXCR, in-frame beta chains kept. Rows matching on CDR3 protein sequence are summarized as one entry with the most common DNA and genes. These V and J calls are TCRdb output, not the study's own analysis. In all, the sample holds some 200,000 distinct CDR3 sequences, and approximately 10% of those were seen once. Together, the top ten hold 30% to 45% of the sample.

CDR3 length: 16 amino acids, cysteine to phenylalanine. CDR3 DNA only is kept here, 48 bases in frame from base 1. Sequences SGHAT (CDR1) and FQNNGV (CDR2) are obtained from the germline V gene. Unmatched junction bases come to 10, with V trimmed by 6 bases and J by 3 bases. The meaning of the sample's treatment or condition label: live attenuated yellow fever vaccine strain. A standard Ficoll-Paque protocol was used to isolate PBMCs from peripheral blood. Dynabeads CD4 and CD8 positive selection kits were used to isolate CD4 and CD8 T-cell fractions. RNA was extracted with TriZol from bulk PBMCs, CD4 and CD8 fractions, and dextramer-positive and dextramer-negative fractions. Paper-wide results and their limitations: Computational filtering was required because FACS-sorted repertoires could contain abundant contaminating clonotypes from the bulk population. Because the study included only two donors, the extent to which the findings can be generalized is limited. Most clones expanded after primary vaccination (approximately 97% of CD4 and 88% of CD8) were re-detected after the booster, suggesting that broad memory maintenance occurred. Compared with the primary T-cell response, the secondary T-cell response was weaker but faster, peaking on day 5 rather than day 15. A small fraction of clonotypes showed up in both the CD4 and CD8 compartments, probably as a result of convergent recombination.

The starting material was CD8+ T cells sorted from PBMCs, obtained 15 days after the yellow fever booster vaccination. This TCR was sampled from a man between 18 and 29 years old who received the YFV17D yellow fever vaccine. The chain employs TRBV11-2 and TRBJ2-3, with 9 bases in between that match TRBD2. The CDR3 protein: CASRKRGVEVTDTQYF. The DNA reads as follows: TGTGCCAGCAGAAAGCGGGGGGTAGAGGTAACAGATACGCAGTATTTT.